These 19 T cell receptor beta chains were sequenced from one sample in a study of T-cell reconstitution after alpha-beta-depleted transplantation in children. Preparation of the TCRbeta library involved a method that used unique molecular identifiers. TCRdb re-analysed the PCR reads in MiXCR, keeping a single row per CDR3 protein. The table has about 980,000 distinct CDR3 sequences, 25% to 30% seen once. Specimen: PBMCs, mostly from graft donor cells, collected 360 days after TCRalphabeta/CD19-depleted stem cell transplant. These TCRs come from a boy under two years old who had a stem cell transplant for SCID, so the T cells may come from the graft donor.

This chain connects TRBV9 to TRBJ2-5, with 11 bases matching TRBD2. Trimming took 0 bases from V and 1 from J; bases not matched to a gene: 5. The CDR3 has 17 amino acids. Germline V gives CDR1 SGDLS, CDR2 YYNGEE. CDR3 protein: CASSVGLAGPAQETQYF. The CDR3 DNA follows: TGTGCCAGCAGCGTAGGACTAGCGGGGCCCGCCCAAGAGACCCAGTACTTC. Combining the CDR3 with reference TRBV9 and TRBJ2-5 gives the whole variable domain DSGVTQTPKHLITATGQRVTLRCSPRSGDLSVYWYQQSLDQGLQFLIQYYNGEERAKGNILERFSAQQFPDLHSELNLSSLELGDSALYFCASSVGLAGPAQETQYFGPGTRLLVL.

This chain connects TRBV6-6 to TRBJ1-1; D remains unclear. Germline V gene lookup returns CDR1 MNHNY and CDR2 SVGAGI (reference sequence). The length of the CDR3 is 10 residues. V shed 0 bases and J shed 7 bases, with 0 bases lying between them. The chain's CDR3 is CASSYSEAFF. CDR3 nucleotides: TGTGCCAGCAGTTACTCTGAAGCTTTCTTT.

This clonotype showed up just a few times. The rearrangement uses TRBV20-1 and TRBJ1-5; D not resolved. In germline, CDR1 is DFQATT, CDR2 SNEGSKA (reference sequence). This CDR3 comprises 14 residues. V was trimmed by 4 bases and J by 0 bases, leaving 10 bases between them. The CDR3 sequence is CSAKTFYSNQPQHF. The CDR3 coding sequence is TGCAGTGCTAAGACCTTCTATAGCAATCAGCCCCAGCATTTT.

This clonotype was seen repeatedly, ten times or more. This chain connects TRBV12-3 or TRBV12-4 to TRBJ2-1; D may be TRBD2 (5 bases). V gave up 3 bases and J gave up 6 bases, with 12 bases separating them. This CDR3 is built from 14 residues. CDR3 DNA: TGTGCCAGCAGTTTGGGTGAAGAGGGCAATGAGCAGTTCTTC. It codes for CASSLGEEGNEQFF.

There are a few counts of this clonotype. The CDR3 bases are TGTGCCAGCACCCGGGACGGGACTAGCAATGAGCAGTTCTTC. Translation gives CASTRDGTSNEQFF. This chain uses TRBV6-1 with TRBJ2-1; 8 bases are shared with TRBD2. The trim removed 7 bases at V and 6 bases at J, leaving 8 bases unmatched. This CDR3 has 14 amino acids. Per the germline V gene, CDR1 is MNHNS and CDR2 is SASEGT.

This clonotype was observed a handful of times. The chain couples TRBV10-3 to TRBJ2-3; either TRBD1 or TRBD2 may fit D (5 bases each). V lost 11 bases, J lost 2 bases, and 11 bases lay in between. The length of the CDR3 is 12 residues. Germline V lookup: CDR1 ENHRY, CDR2 SYGVKD. Here the CDR3 DNA reads TGTGCCCTGGGACCGACCACAGATACGCAGTATTTT. Its protein product is CALGPTTDTQYF.

This chain connects TRBV18 to TRBJ2-5, with 7 bases fitting TRBD2. This CDR3 has 14 residues. Germline assignment: CDR1 KGHSH and CDR2 LQKENI. V lost 2 bases, J lost 10 bases, and 10 bases stayed unmatched. For the CDR3, the DNA is TGTGCCAGCTCACCAAAGCTAGCGGTACATGACCAGTACTTC. Translation: CASSPKLAVHDQYF.

V usage is TRBV15 and J usage is TRBJ2-3, with a tentative D call TRBD2 (5 bases). CDR3 size: 17 residues. Deletions cut 3 bases from V and 0 bases from J, with 16 bases between. CDR1 is LNHNV and CDR2 is YYDKDF in the germline V gene (reference sequence). The CDR3 sequence is CATSSSPYGESTDTQYF. CDR3 sequence (DNA): TGTGCCACCAGCAGTTCCCCATACGGGGAAAGCACAGATACGCAGTATTTT.

The chain recombines TRBV12-3 or TRBV12-4 with TRBJ2-2; 13 bases are shared with TRBD2. The ends lost 6 bases at V and 5 bases at J; junction bases unmatched: 6. CDR3 length: 16 amino acids. The CDR3 bases are TGTGCCAGCAGGCGACTAGCGGGGGGTCAGACCGGGGAGCTGTTTTTT. It is translated as CASRRLAGGQTGELFF.

The chain's CDR3 is CASRPQVTYGYTF. In DNA, the CDR3 is TGTGCCAGCAGACCACAGGTCACCTATGGCTACACCTTC. The chain carries TRBV6-6 and TRBJ1-2; possible D gene TRBD1, 5 bases. The V gene's germline CDR1 is MNHNY and CDR2 SVGAGI (reference sequence). V was cut by 6 bases and J by 4 bases, with 12 bases left in between. This CDR3 comprises 13 residues.

This chain connects TRBV2 to TRBJ2-4, with D perhaps matching TRBD1 (5 bases). The CDR3 runs to 12 residues. Germline V gene data show CDR1 as SNHLY and CDR2 as FYNNEI. V was cut by 6 bases and J by 4 bases, with 7 bases left in between. The chain's CDR3 is CASSPGKNIQYF. The CDR3 DNA reads TGTGCCAGCAGCCCAGGGAAAAACATTCAGTACTTC.

The CDR3 nucleotides are TGTGCCAGCAGCTTGGACTACCAGACCCAGTACTTC. Translated: CASSLDYQTQYF. The V gene is TRBV5-6, the J gene TRBJ2-5; D gene ambiguous. V lost 0 bases and J lost 6, with 6 bases in between. The germline CDR1 and CDR2 sequences are SGHDT and YYEEEE. The CDR3 has 12 amino acids. The full variable domain, rest sourced from reference TRBV5-6 and TRBJ2-5, is DAGVTQSPTHLIKTRGQQVTLRCSPKSGHDTVSWYQQALGQGPQFIFQYYEEEERQRGNFPDRFSGHQFPNYSSELNVNALLLGDSALYLCASSLDYQTQYFGPGTRLLVL.

This clonotype has more than one count but fewer than ten. This chain connects TRBV12-3 or TRBV12-4 to TRBJ2-2; D uncertain. V lost 0 bases, J lost 4 bases, and 12 bases lay in between. The CDR3 has 16 residues. This CDR3 is CASSLAMTAITGELFF. The CDR3 coding sequence is TGTGCCAGCAGTTTAGCGATGACCGCCATCACCGGGGAGCTGTTTTTT.

The CDR3, as DNA: TGCAGTGCTAGGGGGTCCCCAAAGCGGGGGCGCACAGATACGCAGTATTTT. Amino acid sequence: CSARGSPKRGRTDTQYF. This chain links TRBV20-1 with TRBJ2-3; 8 bases match TRBD2. Per the germline V gene, CDR1 is DFQATT and CDR2 is SNEGSKA (reference sequence). With V trimmed by 3 bases and J by 1 base, 12 bases remained unmatched. The CDR3 has 17 amino acids.

This clonotype was counted only a few times. The CDR3 sequence is CASSESVTKSPYEQYF. CDR3 bases: TGTGCCAGCAGTGAATCTGTTACAAAGTCCCCCTACGAGCAGTACTTC. V usage is TRBV2 and J usage is TRBJ2-7; D is ambiguous. CDR3 length: 16 residues. From germline, CDR1 is SNHLY and CDR2 FYNNEI. V was cut by 2 bases and J by 2 bases, with 16 bases left in between.

The sample holds a few counts of this clonotype. The rearrangement links TRBV11-1 to TRBJ2-3, with TRBD2 identical over 12 bases. The CDR3 spans 18 residues. CDR1 and CDR2 (germline): SGHAT, FQDESV (reference sequence). The ends lost 5 bases at V and 2 bases at J; junction bases unmatched: 11. The CDR3 sequence is CASSVKRGLAGNTDTQYF. The CDR3 DNA follows: TGTGCCAGCAGCGTAAAGAGGGGACTAGCGGGCAACACAGATACGCAGTATTTT.

The chain has TRBV20-1 and TRBJ1-4; D perhaps matches TRBD1 (5 bases). V was cut by 6 bases and J by 12 bases, with 20 bases left in between. The CDR3 loop spans 13 amino acids. Germline V gene sequence: CDR1 DFQATT, CDR2 SNEGSKA (reference sequence). CDR3 residues: CSAPLGGNGELFF. CDR3 sequence (DNA): TGCAGTGCGCCTTTGGGGGGTAATGGTGAACTGTTTTTT.

CDR3 DNA sequence: TGTGCCACCAGCAGAGATAGGATCTATGGCTACACCTTC. Amino acid sequence: CATSRDRIYGYTF. This chain joins TRBV15 and TRBJ1-2; D not certain. Germline CDR1 is LNHNV and CDR2 is YYDKDF (reference sequence). Trimming took 0 bases from V and 4 from J, leaving 6 bases between them. The CDR3 has 13 amino acids.

The rearrangement uses TRBV6-5 and TRBJ2-3; D unclear. Germline loops: CDR1 MNHEY, CDR2 SVGAGI. The CDR3 length is 18 residues. Trimming took off 0 bases at V and 0 bases at J, with 16 bases between the two ends. CDR3 DNA sequence: TGTGCCAGCAGTTACTCGGACCGTCGCCCTTCTAGCACAGATACGCAGTATTTT. Amino acids: CASSYSDRRPSSTDTQYF.